The entry that follows covers one TCR beta chain sequence. No antigen is known for it. No much larger clone is present one base from it, and per-base qualities are unavailable. This entry belongs to a study of shared clonotypes between healthy human individuals (dated by TCRdb to 2018 to 2021). For context, the study as a whole: A couple of women and a few men aged 18 to 49 years were included in the cohort. To estimate repertoire size and how much clonotype sharing occurs between individuals, the study deeply sequenced the blood TCR repertoires of a handful of healthy adults. Leukapheresis yielded between about 0.94 and 8.9 billion PBMCs per donor. For each donor, CD4 naive and CD4 memory were each run on three plates, CD8 naive on two plates, and CD8 memory on one plate. Different laboratories and diverse techniques were used to prepare libraries and sequence TCR repertoires, to increase sequencing depth and limit assay-specific biases. Broader findings and caveats from the paper: Sampling was restricted to blood, and TCR repertoires in tissues likely differ from the TCR repertoires found in blood. The small number of donors limited the genetic and exposure-history diversity represented. Based on pairwise subsampling, the degree of clonotype sharing among donors was expected to be affected by sequencing depth. Naive subsets generally had larger estimated clonotype richness than memory subsets. Rarefaction of sorted-subset datasets indicated incomplete sequencing despite the large sequencing depth. Compared with non-shared clonotypes, clonotypes shared by all four sorted-subset donors had higher generation probabilities. Across a handful of donors, about 5.2% of naive CD4, roughly 3.8% of naive CD8, under 2.5% of memory CD4, and roughly 0.41% of memory CD8 clonotypes were shared.

The donors were healthy, HIV-negative adults with no recently reported acute infections or vaccinations. All donors were Caucasian adults living in Nashville, Tennessee, USA. CD4+ T cells were enriched by magnetic negative selection, after which naive cells were positively selected on CD45RA and the negative fraction was taken as the memory subset. After blood collection by leukapheresis, PBMCs were isolated using Ficoll-Histopaque density gradient centrifugation and then cryopreserved in the vapor phase of liquid nitrogen. Analytical flow cytometry was used to check the purity and quantity of each magnetically sorted T cell population. From each sorted fraction, genomic DNA was isolated and quantified by UV absorbance on a Nanodrop 2000c. The CDR3 sequence holds 13 residues, the cysteine and phenylalanine included. Of the read, only the CDR3 DNA is kept; its 39 bases are in frame from base 1. For CDR1 and CDR2, the germline V gene lists SGHTA and FQGTGA. Cut back by 2 bases and 3 bases, the V and J ends lie 7 bases apart.

TCR CDR3 regions were amplified from genomic DNA by multiplex PCR using the deep immunoSEQ assay. Extracted genomic DNA from each cell subset was spread evenly across all wells of several immunoSEQ 96-well plates, with each plate serving as a replicate. For sorted subsets, around 200 ng genomic DNA, equal to 30,000 to 35,000 T cell genomes, was loaded into each replicate PCR. Purified libraries were quantified with a Qubit 3.0 fluorometer, sized on a Bioanalyzer 2100, and re-quantified with the KAPA Library Quantification kit. Every immunoSEQ 96-well plate was sequenced on a dedicated single-read 150-cycle Illumina NextSeq 550 flow cell. The study's own analysis went as follows. Because only junctional sequences without quality scores were contained in the immunoSEQ output, filtering matching that applied to full-length reads could not be performed. To assign V/J genes and CDR3, sequences were annotated using PyIR, a Python wrapper for IgBLAST v1.9, with IMGT germline references. Reads were filtered out if the reads had weak V/J assignments (E-value above 1e-6), no CDR3, stop codons, out-of-frame junctions, or ambiguous translated residues. A V3J clonotype was defined by an identical inferred V gene, J gene, and CDR3 amino acid sequence. Percentage overlap between repertoires was calculated by dividing the number of shared unique clonotypes by the size of the smaller repertoire. Three approaches were used to assess repertoire richness: RTK rarefaction, the Chao1 estimator, and Recon v2.1 estimates of unobserved clonotypes. Generation probabilities for all TCRbeta clonotypes obtained by the gDNA method from a handful of donors were computed using OLGA. Sourced from immuneACCESS, this table was stored by TCRdb with only in-frame sequences that have V and J called. A share of the clones is absent; for the studies checked, an unresolved V gene accounts for under half, and the remainder has no known explanation. Clone size and V and J calls were adopted from that table, with D and trimming inferred from the DNA. Present in this sample are over a million clones, roughly 98.5% of which were seen just once. Around 0.38% of the sample is in the top ten clones.

The receptor comes from a man between 25 and 39 years old in good health. This receptor chain uses TRBV7-3 and TRBJ1-1; confidence is insufficient to name the D gene. Source material: naive CD4+ T cells sorted from blood. The cell subset or site label on this specimen signifies: CD45RA+ positively selected. The sequence in DNA is TGTGCCAGCAGCTTACAAATGGACACTGAAGCTTTCTTT. Its protein is CASSLQMDTEAFF.